These 25 T cell receptor beta chains originate from one sample sequenced in a study of OX40 agonist ivuxolimab in advanced cancers. Profiled with immunoSEQ multiplex PCR; TCRdb holds only in-frame clones, not every one. This table has tens of thousands of clones, over 90% appearing once. The sequencing used CD4+ or CD8+ T cells sorted from blood, collected in a trial of the OX40 agonist ivuxolimab. The receptors come from an adult with an advanced solid tumor such as melanoma, head and neck, liver or kidney cancer.

As regards this clone: This specimen includes other DNA sequences encoding the same CDR3. This CDR3 reads CASSLPNQPQHF. Written as DNA, the CDR3 is TGTGCCAGCAGTTTACCAAATCAGCCCCAGCATTTT. This rearrangement joins TRBV27 to TRBJ1-5; D gene ambiguous. Germline V lookup: CDR1 MNHEY, CDR2 SMNVEV (reference sequence). CDR3 length: 12 residues. With 2 bases removed from V and 4 bases from J, the gap between germline ends came to 3 bases.

The chain links TRBV6-1 to TRBJ2-7; 8 positions match TRBD2. Per germline, CDR1 MNHNS and CDR2 SASEGT. The CDR3 totals 13 residues. The J segment lost 6 bases and the V segment lost 5 bases, leaving 6 bases of the junction unmatched. The CDR3 bases are TGTGCCAGCAGTAGCGGGAGCAATTTCGAGCAGTACTTC. Its protein product is CASSSGSNFEQYF.

The genes are TRBV30 and TRBJ2-2, with D uncertain. CDR1 GTSNPN and CDR2 SVGIG come from the germline V gene (reference sequence). The length of the CDR3 is 13 residues. The V and J ends lost 0 bases and 6 bases respectively, with 8 bases between them. CDR3 nucleotide sequence: TGTGCCTGGAGTGTCCGCCGAGCCGGGGAGCTGTTTTTT. This codes for CAWSVRRAGELFF.

This sequence joins TRBV27 and TRBJ2-7, with D unresolved. In germline, CDR1 is MNHEY, CDR2 SMNVEV (reference sequence). V was cut by 2 bases and J by 5 bases, with 10 bases left in between. The CDR3 spans 13 residues. The CDR3 loop is CASSLNRPHEQYF. The CDR3 DNA is TGTGCCAGCAGTTTAAATCGGCCTCACGAGCAGTACTTC.

The chain employs TRBV6-5 and TRBJ1-1, with 10 nucleotides matching TRBD1. V trimming: 3 bases; J trimming: 3 bases; junction bases outside the gene matches: 1. CDR3 length: 14 residues. The V gene's germline CDR1 is MNHEY and CDR2 SVGAGI. The CDR3 is CASSYGQGDTEAFF. The DNA for the CDR3 is TGTGCCAGCAGTTATGGACAGGGGGACACTGAAGCTTTCTTT.

This chain joins TRBV7-9 and TRBJ2-5, with D maybe TRBD1 (5 bases). Trimming removed 0 bases from V and 1 base from J, with 12 bases in between. CDR1 is SEHNR, CDR2 FQNEAQ, per germline (reference sequence). The CDR3 has 16 residues. CDR3 in DNA: TGTGCCAGCAGCTTAGCGCCGGCGACAGCCCAAGAGACCCAGTACTTC. Amino acid sequence: CASSLAPATAQETQYF.

This clone came up once. This chain connects TRBV9 to TRBJ2-3; a weak D match, TRBD2 (6 bases). Germline CDR1 and CDR2: SGDLS and YYNGEE. The V end was cut by 4 bases, the J end by 3 bases, with 9 bases between. The CDR3 contains 13 residues. The CDR3 sequence is CASSPGETDTQYF. The CDR3 nucleotides are TGTGCCAGCAGCCCGGGAGAGACAGATACGCAGTATTTT.

This clone was seen only a few times. The CDR3 DNA sequence: TGTGCCAGCAGCTTAATAGGGGCTAGCACAGATACGCAGTATTTT. Its translation: CASSLIGASTDTQYF. The chain links TRBV11-3 to TRBJ2-3; weak D call: TRBD1 (5 bases). The V and J ends lost 2 bases and 0 bases respectively, with 9 bases between them. This CDR3 has 15 residues. Per the germline V gene, CDR1 is SGHNT and CDR2 is YENEEA.

This clone occurred once. The chain is built from TRBV5-6 and TRBJ1-4; TRBD1 matches 12 bases. Germline CDR1 reads SGHDT; CDR2 reads YYEEEE. The CDR3 is 18 amino acids. V was clipped by 3 bases and J by 5 bases; unmatched bases: 11. In DNA form, the CDR3 reads TGTGCCAGCAGCTCTTCCGGGACAGGGGGCGGCAAGAATGAAAAACTGTTTTTT. Translated, it gives CASSSSGTGGGKNEKLFF.

The rearrangement uses TRBV15 and TRBJ1-3, with D uncertain. The CDR3 sequence is 12 residues long. V was trimmed by 9 bases and J by 1 base, leaving 7 bases between them. Per the germline V gene, CDR1 is LNHNV and CDR2 is YYDKDF (reference sequence). The CDR3 loop reads CATWESGNTIYF. CDR3 nucleotides: TGTGCCACGTGGGAATCTGGAAACACCATATATTTT.

CDR3 region: CAISVPVTGTSGRVDSYNEQFF. CDR3 nucleotides: TGTGCCATCAGTGTCCCGGTCACCGGGACTAGCGGGAGGGTAGACTCCTACAATGAGCAGTTCTTC. The chain uses TRBV10-3 and TRBJ2-1, with 16 positions matching TRBD2. The CDR3 consists of 22 residues. Trimming took 4 bases from V and 0 from J; bases not matched to a gene: 15. Germline lookup yields CDR1 ENHRY and CDR2 SYGVKD.

The chain combines TRBV7-3 with TRBJ2-3; D is perhaps TRBD1 (6 bases). Germline V lookup: CDR1 SGHTA, CDR2 FQGTGA. Trimming stripped 5 bases from V and 5 bases from J, with 11 bases between. This CDR3 spans 13 amino acids. In nucleotides, the CDR3 is TGTGCCAGCAGCGGACAGAGGGAAGATACGCAGTATTTT. It encodes CASSGQREDTQYF.

The rearrangement uses TRBV5-3 and TRBJ2-5, with 7 bases that match TRBD1. TRBV5-3 is labeled an ORF, and its function is uncertain. The CDR3 loop spans 14 amino acids. Trimming removed 4 bases from V and 4 bases from J; junction bases left unmatched: 7. CDR3 loop: CARSPGTVVETQYF. The CDR3 nucleotides read TGTGCCAGAAGCCCCGGGACAGTAGTAGAGACCCAGTACTTC.

J is TRBJ1-1 and V is TRBV27; D not resolved. This CDR3 spans 13 amino acids. Germline assignment: CDR1 MNHEY and CDR2 SMNVEV (reference sequence). Trimming cost V 6 bases and J 1 base, with 9 bases left between them. The CDR3, as DNA: TGTGCCAGCAGAGGCTTTGGGAACACTGAAGCTTTCTTT. Translating it yields CASRGFGNTEAFF.

The rearrangement joins TRBV7-3 to TRBJ2-1, with 9 bases aligning to TRBD2. CDR3 size: 14 residues. The germline V gene has CDR1 SGHTA and CDR2 FQGTGA. Trimming cost V 3 bases and J 6 bases; bases outside gene matches: 3. The CDR3 DNA is TGTGCCAGCAGCTTGCGGGGGGGACCCAATGAGCAGTTCTTC. The encoded protein is CASSLRGGPNEQFF.

The V call is TRBV13, the J call TRBJ2-1, with 11 bases fitting TRBD2. The CDR3 contains 14 residues. The germline V gene encodes CDR1 PRHDT and CDR2 FYEKMQ (reference sequence). V shed 5 bases, J shed 13 bases, and the junction held 10 bases outside the gene matches. The CDR3 spells CASSTRTSGFTQFF. CDR3 DNA: TGTGCCAGCAGCACCCGGACTAGCGGGTTCACTCAGTTCTTC.

V gene TRBV7-9 combines with J gene TRBJ2-7; the match to TRBD2 covers 13 bases. Germline V gene sequence: CDR1 SEHNR, CDR2 FQNEAQ (reference sequence). This CDR3 is 15 amino acids long. The ends lost 4 bases at V and 5 bases at J; junction bases unmatched: 5. The CDR3 sequence is CASSYGLAGENEQYF. In DNA form, the CDR3 reads TGTGCCAGCAGCTATGGACTAGCGGGAGAGAACGAGCAGTACTTC. The full variable domain, in which reference TRBV7-9 and TRBJ2-7 provide the parts outside the CDR3, is DTGVSQNPRHKITKRGQNVTFRCDPISEHNRLYWYRQTLGQGPEFLTYFQNEAQLEKSRLLSDRFSAERPKGSFSTLEIQRTEQGDSAMYLCASSYGLAGENEQYFGPGTRLTVT.

The genes are TRBV5-1 and TRBJ2-7; 12 positions agree with TRBD2. The CDR3 consists of 15 residues. With 2 bases clipped from V and 3 bases from J, the junction kept 3 bases outside the gene matches. CDR1 and CDR2 (germline): SGHRS, YFSETQ. DNA for the CDR3: TGCGCCAGCAGCTTTCTGACTAGCGGGAGCTACGAGCAGTACTTC. Amino acids: CASSFLTSGSYEQYF.

This chain uses TRBV5-5 with TRBJ2-3; tentative D call: TRBD1 (5 bases). V gave up 4 bases and J gave up 1 base, with 13 bases separating them. Germline CDR1 and CDR2: SGHKS and YYEKEE (reference sequence). This CDR3 region has 15 residues. The CDR3 reads CASSPYGRGTDTQYF. DNA of the CDR3: TGTGCCAGCAGCCCCTATGGCAGGGGCACAGATACGCAGTATTTT.

The CDR3 is CASNWAFEQYF. DNA of the CDR3: TGTGCCAGCAACTGGGCCTTCGAGCAGTACTTC. J is TRBJ2-7 and V is TRBV28; no reliable D call. V lost 7 bases and J 6 bases, leaving 10 bases between the germline ends. The CDR3 spans 11 residues. Germline V gives CDR1 MDHEN, CDR2 SYDVKM.

This chain joins TRBV28 and TRBJ1-2; D gene ambiguous. V lost 3 bases, J lost 7 bases, and 9 bases lay in between. Germline CDR1 and CDR2: MDHEN and SYDVKM. There are 12 residues in the CDR3. CDR3 sequence reads: CASSLGSGGYTF. The CDR3 coding sequence is TGTGCCAGCAGTTTGGGGAGCGGTGGCTACACCTTC.

This clone was picked up one time. V usage is TRBV9 and J usage is TRBJ2-1; D perhaps matches TRBD2 (5 bases). CDR3 length: 13 amino acids. Trimming took off 0 bases at V and 6 bases at J, with 7 bases between the two ends. CDR1 is SGDLS, CDR2 YYNGEE, per germline. CDR3 in amino acids: CASSVGEFNEQFF. The CDR3, as DNA: TGTGCCAGCAGCGTAGGGGAGTTCAATGAGCAGTTCTTC.

The chain employs TRBV7-9 and TRBJ2-1; the D gene could be TRBD1 or TRBD2 (5 bases each). V was shortened by 1 base and J by 5 bases, with 12 bases between the two germline ends. Germline assignment: CDR1 SEHNR and CDR2 FQNEAQ (reference sequence). This CDR3 has 15 residues. The CDR3 is CASSLGQGPHNEQFF. CDR3 coding DNA: TGTGCCAGCAGCTTAGGCCAGGGACCCCACAATGAGCAGTTCTTC.

The chain couples TRBV13 to TRBJ2-7, with D maybe TRBD1 (6 bases). V was clipped by 4 bases and J by 6 bases, with 16 bases between them. The germline CDR1 and CDR2 sequences are PRHDT and FYEKMQ (reference sequence). CDR3 length: 14 residues. The CDR3 protein is CASSSKGGRAEQYF. The CDR3 coding sequence is TGTGCCAGCAGCTCCAAAGGGGGACGGGCCGAGCAGTACTTC.

This clone was counted a few times. The V and J genes are TRBV19 and TRBJ2-7; perhaps TRBD2 as D (7 bases). Trimming shortened V by 5 bases and J by 5 bases, and 19 bases separated the two germline ends. There are 15 residues in the CDR3. Per germline, CDR1 LNHDA and CDR2 SQIVND (reference sequence). CDR3 residues: CASSPLGGRADEQYF. DNA for the CDR3: TGTGCCAGTAGTCCTTTAGGGGGGAGGGCCGACGAGCAGTACTTC.